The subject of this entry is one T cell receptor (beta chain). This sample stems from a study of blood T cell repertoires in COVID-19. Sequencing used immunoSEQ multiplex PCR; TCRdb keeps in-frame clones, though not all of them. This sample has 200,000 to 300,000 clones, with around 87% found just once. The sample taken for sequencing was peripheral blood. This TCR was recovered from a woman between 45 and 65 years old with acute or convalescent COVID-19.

The CDR3 region has the DNA TGCGCCAGCAGGTCGCAGGGGGGAGAAGAGACCCAGTACTTC. Protein product: CASRSQGGEETQYF. The chain couples TRBV5-1 to TRBJ2-5, with D maybe TRBD1 (7 bases). This CDR3 has 14 amino acids. In germline, CDR1 is SGHRS, CDR2 YFSETQ. Trimming took 5 bases from V and 3 from J, leaving 14 bases between them. Using reference TRBV5-1 and TRBJ2-5 for the parts outside the CDR3, the full variable domain is KAGVTQTPRYLIKTRGQQVTLSCSPISGHRSVSWYQQTPGQGLQFLFEYFSETQRNKGNFPGRFSGRQFSNSRSEMNVSTLELGDSALYLCASRSQGGEETQYFGPGTRLLVL.